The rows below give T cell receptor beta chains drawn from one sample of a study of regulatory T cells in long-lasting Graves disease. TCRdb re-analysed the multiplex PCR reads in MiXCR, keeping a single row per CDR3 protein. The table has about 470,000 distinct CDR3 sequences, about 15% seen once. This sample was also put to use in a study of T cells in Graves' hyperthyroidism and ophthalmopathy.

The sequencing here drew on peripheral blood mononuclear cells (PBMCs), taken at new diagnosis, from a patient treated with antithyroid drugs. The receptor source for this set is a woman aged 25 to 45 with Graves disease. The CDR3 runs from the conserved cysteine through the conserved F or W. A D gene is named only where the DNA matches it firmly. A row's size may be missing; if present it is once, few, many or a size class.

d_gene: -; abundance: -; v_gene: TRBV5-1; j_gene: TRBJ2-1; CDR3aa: CASSWAGTVYNEQFF; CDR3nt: TGCGCCAGCAGCTGGGCCGGGACCGTCTACAATGAGCAGTTCTTC
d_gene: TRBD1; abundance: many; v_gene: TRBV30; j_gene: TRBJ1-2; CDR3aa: CAWWDRAYRYTF; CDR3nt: TGTGCCTGGTGGGACAGGGCTTATCGCTACACCTTC
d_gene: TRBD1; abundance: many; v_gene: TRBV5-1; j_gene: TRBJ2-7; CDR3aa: CASSPGTEPYEQYF; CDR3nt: TGCGCCAGCAGCCCCGGGACAGAACCCTACGAGCAGTACTTC
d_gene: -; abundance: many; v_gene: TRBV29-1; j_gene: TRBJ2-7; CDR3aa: CSVGPLPGYEQYF; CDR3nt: TGCAGCGTTGGTCCCCTCCCGGGCTACGAGCAGTACTTC
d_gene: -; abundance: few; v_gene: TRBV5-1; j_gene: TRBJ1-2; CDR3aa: CASSFGTVSRGANGYTF; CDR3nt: TGCGCCAGCAGCTTTGGGACGGTTTCTCGGGGCGCAAATGGCTACACCTTC
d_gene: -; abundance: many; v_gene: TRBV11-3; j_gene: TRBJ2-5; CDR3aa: CASSLEGHQYF; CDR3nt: TGTGCCAGCAGCTTAGAAGGCCACCAGTACTTC
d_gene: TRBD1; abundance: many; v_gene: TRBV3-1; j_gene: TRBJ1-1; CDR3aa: CASSSPGQTNTEAFF; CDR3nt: TGTGCCAGCAGCTCCCCGGGACAGACTAACACTGAAGCTTTCTTT
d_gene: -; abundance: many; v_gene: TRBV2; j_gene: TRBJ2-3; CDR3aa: CASNRARSTDTQYF; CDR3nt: TGTGCCAGCAACCGTGCTAGAAGCACAGATACGCAGTATTTT
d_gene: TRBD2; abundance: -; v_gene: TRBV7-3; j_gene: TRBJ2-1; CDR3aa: CASSLQTSGPPNEQFF; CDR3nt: TGTGCCAGCAGCCTCCAGACTAGCGGCCCCCCTAATGAGCAGTTCTTC
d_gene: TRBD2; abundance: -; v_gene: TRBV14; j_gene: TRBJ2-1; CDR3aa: CASSQVTVGLAGGYEQFF; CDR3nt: TGTGCCAGCAGCCAAGTTACCGTGGGACTAGCGGGAGGGTATGAGCAGTTCTTC
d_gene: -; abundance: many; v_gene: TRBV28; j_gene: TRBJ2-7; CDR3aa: CASTRDFFDEQYF; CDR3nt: TGTGCCAGCACGAGGGACTTCTTCGACGAGCAGTACTTC
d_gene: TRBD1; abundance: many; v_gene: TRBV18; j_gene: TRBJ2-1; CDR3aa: CASSPPGQNYNEQFF; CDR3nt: TGTGCCAGCTCACCACCGGGACAGAACTACAATGAGCAGTTCTTC